Sequencing of this T cell receptor beta chain was carried out in a study of a mutant IDH1 vaccine in newly diagnosed glioma. V lost 5 bases and J 2 bases, leaving 10 bases between the germline ends. The CDR3 runs to 14 residues. CDR1 LNHDA and CDR2 SQIVND come from the germline V gene (reference sequence). The time point: week 47, end of study. The investigators gave 300 ug of mutant IDH1 20-mer peptide in each vaccine dose, together with topical imiquimod. Generated by immunoSEQ multiplex PCR, the TCRdb table keeps only in-frame clones and is missing some. The table lists around 50,000 clones, about two thirds of them singletons. Remarks on this clone: Its antigen is not identified.

Sequenced material: peripheral blood mononuclear cells (PBMCs), taken from a glioma patient whose treatment included an IDH1 peptide vaccine. This sequence was found in a middle-aged man with glioma. Some clones in this sample may be carry-over from other donors' samples. The chain has TRBV19 and TRBJ1-5; D is possibly TRBD1 (6 bases). CDR3 DNA sequence: TGTGCCAGTAGTGCCTCAGGGGGCAATCAGCCCCAGCATTTT. Its protein product is CASSASGGNQPQHF. The variable domain in full, completed from reference TRBV19 and TRBJ1-5, reads DGGITQSPKYLFRKEGQNVTLSCEQNLNHDAMYWYRQDPGQGLRLIYYSQIVNDFQKGDIAEGYSVSREKKESFPLTVTSAQKNPTAFYLCASSASGGNQPQHFGDGTRLSIL.